Sequencing of this TCR beta chain was carried out in a study of T cell responses to AZD1222 COVID-19 vaccine. This CDR3 has 14 residues. The V segment lost 8 bases and the J segment 1 base; nucleotides outside the gene matches: 3. Germline CDR1 MNHEY, CDR2 SVGAGI. Sequencing used immunoSEQ multiplex PCR; TCRdb keeps in-frame clones, though not all of them. The table records approximately 200,000 clones, around 93% of them present only once. On this clone itself: Its target is unknown.

Study-level results: Researchers report vaccine-associated CD4 TCRs spanning spike, with dominance at 160-218 and 743-854.

The material was peripheral blood, obtained on day 0 of AZD1222 vaccination. The chain carries TRBV6-5 and TRBJ2-1; TRBD2 agrees at 9 bases. This receptor was obtained from an adult in good health. CDR3 DNA: TGTGCCAGCCATAGCGGGAGTTCCTACAATGAGCAGTTCTTC. The encoded protein is CASHSGSSYNEQFF.